One and the same sample provided the 19 T cell receptor beta chains below, sequenced in a study of blood T cells in healthy people across ages. It was with a sample-barcoded 5' primer and a J-beta primer mix that a second PCR of roughly 7 to 12 cycles was run. TCRdb analysed the 5' RACE reads with MiXCR anew, one entry per CDR3 protein. The repertoire holds over a million distinct CDR3 sequences, with less than 50% as singletons. The source material was blood. The receptor set was obtained from a woman aged 60 to 75 in good health.

This chain uses TRBV15 with TRBJ1-5; a possible D gene is TRBD1 (6 bases). Trimming shortened V by 0 bases and J by 6 bases, and 12 bases separated the two germline ends. Germline CDR1 LNHNV, CDR2 YYDKDF (reference sequence). CDR3 length: 15 amino acids. The CDR3 protein is CATSRDITGLQPQHF. For the CDR3, the DNA is TGTGCCACCAGCAGAGATATCACAGGGCTTCAGCCCCAGCATTTT.

The chain recombines TRBV2 with TRBJ2-5; 7 bases align to TRBD1. Germline lookup yields CDR1 SNHLY and CDR2 FYNNEI. Trimming removed 5 bases from V and 4 bases from J; junction bases left unmatched: 7. This CDR3 is built from 14 residues. CDR3 protein: CASSQDRMIETQYF. The DNA for the CDR3 is TGTGCCAGCAGTCAGGACAGGATGATAGAGACCCAGTACTTC.

The rearrangement uses TRBV7-6 and TRBJ2-7; D is perhaps TRBD2 (5 bases). The CDR3 length is 16 residues. CDR1 is SGHVS, CDR2 FNYEAQ, per germline. V lost 5 bases and J 1 base, leaving 18 bases between the germline ends. The CDR3 reads CASSVDYGGSSYEQYF. DNA of the CDR3: TGTGCCAGCAGCGTAGACTATGGCGGGTCTTCCTACGAGCAGTACTTC.

The V and J genes are TRBV6-5 and TRBJ2-3, with D possibly called TRBD1 or TRBD2 (7 bases each). V was cut by 4 bases and J by 3 bases, with 17 bases left in between. This CDR3 spans 16 amino acids. Looked up from germline, CDR1 is MNHEY and CDR2 is SVGAGI. DNA of the CDR3: TGTGCCAGCAGTTCTCAGGGGGGGAAGGGTACAGATACGCAGTATTTT. Protein product: CASSSQGGKGTDTQYF.

Turning to this clonotype: A much larger clone sits a single nucleotide away, making a read error possible. The V gene is TRBV6-5, the J gene TRBJ2-7; possible D gene TRBD1, 5 bases. Per the germline V gene, CDR1 is MNHEY and CDR2 is SVGAGI. Trimming removed 6 bases from V and 2 bases from J, with 8 bases in between. The CDR3 sequence is 12 residues long. For the CDR3, the DNA is TGTGCCAGCAGCGACAGCACCTACGAGCAGTACTTC. Translating it yields CASSDSTYEQYF.

This rearrangement joins TRBV4-1 to TRBJ2-7; D might be TRBD1 or TRBD2, each matching 6 bases. The CDR3 runs 14 residues. Germline values: CDR1 MGHRA, CDR2 YSYEKL. V dropped 0 bases and J dropped 8 bases, with 14 bases sitting between them. The CDR3 reads CASSQDLGGVKQYF. Here the CDR3 DNA reads TGCGCCAGCAGCCAAGATCTCGGGGGCGTCAAGCAGTACTTC.

J is TRBJ2-7 and V is TRBV3-1, with D unclear. V was trimmed by 0 bases and J by 7 bases, leaving 19 bases between them. This CDR3 region has 16 residues. The germline V gene has CDR1 LGHDT and CDR2 YNNKEL (reference sequence). The CDR3 DNA is TGTGCCAGCAGCCAAGAGCCAGGACGGTATCTAGGAGAGCAGTACTTC. Protein sequence: CASSQEPGRYLGEQYF.

This clonotype was counted only a few times. V and J are TRBV6-5 and TRBJ2-6, with TRBD1 matching 9 bases. J gave up 0 bases and V 0 bases, and 12 bases lay outside the gene matches. The CDR3 is 21 residues long. Germline V gene lookup returns CDR1 MNHEY and CDR2 SVGAGI. The CDR3 DNA reads as TGTGCCAGCAGTTACTCGGTGACCCCCGGGACAGGGATCTCTGGGGCCAACGTCCTGACTTTC. Translating it yields CASSYSVTPGTGISGANVLTF.

The chain joins TRBV27 to TRBJ2-5; 8 positions match TRBD2. TRBJ2-7 explains the end of the DNA better; the J call may be wrong. Germline assignment: CDR1 MNHEY and CDR2 SMNVEV (reference sequence). The CDR3 consists of 14 residues. CDR3: CATRGGGLYYEQYF. The CDR3 coding sequence is TGTGCCACCCGGGGGGGAGGGCTGTACTACGAGCAGTACTTC.

V is TRBV3-1 and J is TRBJ2-2, with D perhaps matching TRBD1 (5 bases). The germline V gene has CDR1 LGHDT and CDR2 YNNKEL (reference sequence). The CDR3 length is 15 residues. The V gene lost 6 bases and the J gene lost 6 bases, with 17 bases spanning the gap. The CDR3 DNA follows: TGTGCCAGCAGTCACCCTGGCAGGGTCTCCGGGGAGCTGTTTTTT. It is translated as CASSHPGRVSGELFF.

The chain employs TRBV27 and TRBJ2-5; D is unclear. The CDR3 length is 12 residues. Germline V gene data show CDR1 as MNHEY and CDR2 as SMNVEV (reference sequence). Trimming removed 6 bases from V and 11 bases from J, with 16 bases in between. The chain's CDR3 is CASRNLGSKQYF. CDR3 coding DNA: TGTGCCAGCAGAAATCTGGGGTCTAAGCAGTACTTC.

This clonotype has more than one count but fewer than ten. This chain connects TRBV2 to TRBJ2-7; maybe TRBD2 (6 bases). V gave up 6 bases and J gave up 3 bases, with 15 bases separating them. Germline loops: CDR1 SNHLY, CDR2 FYNNEI. This CDR3 contains 14 residues. The CDR3 region has the DNA TGTGCCAGCAGACCAGCTTCTAGCGTCTACGAGCAGTACTTC. It yields the protein CASRPASSVYEQYF.

Note on this clonotype: Possible read error: a much larger clone is one base away. The gene calls are TRBV7-2 and TRBJ2-1; D ambiguous. Germline values: CDR1 SGHTA, CDR2 FQGNSA. CDR3 size: 14 residues. In DNA form, the CDR3 reads TGTGCCAGCAGCTTAGCGCGGTCCGACAATGAGCGGTTCTTC. It codes for CASSLARSDNERFF.

To note about this clonotype: This could be a read error, since a much larger clone is one nucleotide away. The chain carries TRBV9 and TRBJ2-7, with D unclear. The CDR3 length is 14 residues. Trimming cost V 4 bases and J 0 bases, with 11 bases left between them. CDR1 SGDLS and CDR2 YYNGEE come from the germline V gene. The CDR3 loop is CASSLELSSYEQYF. DNA for the CDR3: TGTGCCAGCAGCTTAGAGTTGAGCTCCTACGAGCAGTACTTC.

The V call is TRBV12-3 or TRBV12-4, the J call TRBJ2-5; D possibly uses TRBD1 or TRBD2 (5 bases each). The DNA end is more similar to TRBJ2-7, so the J call may be wrong. This CDR3 has 16 amino acids. CDR3 residues: CASSSEPGPQRGEQYF. The DNA of the CDR3 is TGTGCCAGCAGTTCGGAGCCGGGCCCTCAGAGGGGCGAGCAGTACTTC.

Here the CDR3 DNA reads TGCAGTGCTAGAGGACTAGCGCTTTCCTACGAGCAGTACTTC. It yields the protein CSARGLALSYEQYF. The rearrangement uses TRBV20-1 and TRBJ2-7; TRBD2 matches 8 bases. Germline CDR1 and CDR2: DFQATT and SNEGSKA (reference sequence). The CDR3 has 14 residues. The trim removed 1 base at V and 1 base at J, leaving 3 bases unmatched.

The chain is built from TRBV5-1 and TRBJ2-1; weak D call: TRBD2 (5 bases). The CDR3 is made up of 13 amino acids. Between the trimmed V and J ends, which lost 3 bases and 5 bases, there was a span of 9 bases. Germline values: CDR1 SGHRS, CDR2 YFSETQ. The CDR3 DNA follows: TGCGCCAGCAGCTACGGACTTAACAATGAGCAGTTCTTC. The encoded protein is CASSYGLNNEQFF.

This clonotype was seen more than once but under ten times. This chain connects TRBV3-1 to TRBJ2-5; D gene ambiguous. The J call may be incorrect, as the DNA end agrees better with TRBJ2-7. The CDR3 totals 13 residues. CDR1 is LGHDT and CDR2 is YNNKEL in the germline V gene (reference sequence). The DNA for the CDR3 is TGTGCCAGCAGCCAAGACAGCTACTACGAGCAGTACTTC. Translated: CASSQDSYYEQYF.

V usage is TRBV27 and J usage is TRBJ2-3; D might be TRBD1 (5 bases). Germline V gene data show CDR1 as MNHEY and CDR2 as SMNVEV (reference sequence). The CDR3 is 15 residues long. V dropped 5 bases and J dropped 0 bases, with 12 bases sitting between them. CDR3 loop: CASSPSRGSTDTQYF. The CDR3 DNA is TGTGCCAGCAGTCCTTCTAGGGGAAGCACAGATACGCAGTATTTT.